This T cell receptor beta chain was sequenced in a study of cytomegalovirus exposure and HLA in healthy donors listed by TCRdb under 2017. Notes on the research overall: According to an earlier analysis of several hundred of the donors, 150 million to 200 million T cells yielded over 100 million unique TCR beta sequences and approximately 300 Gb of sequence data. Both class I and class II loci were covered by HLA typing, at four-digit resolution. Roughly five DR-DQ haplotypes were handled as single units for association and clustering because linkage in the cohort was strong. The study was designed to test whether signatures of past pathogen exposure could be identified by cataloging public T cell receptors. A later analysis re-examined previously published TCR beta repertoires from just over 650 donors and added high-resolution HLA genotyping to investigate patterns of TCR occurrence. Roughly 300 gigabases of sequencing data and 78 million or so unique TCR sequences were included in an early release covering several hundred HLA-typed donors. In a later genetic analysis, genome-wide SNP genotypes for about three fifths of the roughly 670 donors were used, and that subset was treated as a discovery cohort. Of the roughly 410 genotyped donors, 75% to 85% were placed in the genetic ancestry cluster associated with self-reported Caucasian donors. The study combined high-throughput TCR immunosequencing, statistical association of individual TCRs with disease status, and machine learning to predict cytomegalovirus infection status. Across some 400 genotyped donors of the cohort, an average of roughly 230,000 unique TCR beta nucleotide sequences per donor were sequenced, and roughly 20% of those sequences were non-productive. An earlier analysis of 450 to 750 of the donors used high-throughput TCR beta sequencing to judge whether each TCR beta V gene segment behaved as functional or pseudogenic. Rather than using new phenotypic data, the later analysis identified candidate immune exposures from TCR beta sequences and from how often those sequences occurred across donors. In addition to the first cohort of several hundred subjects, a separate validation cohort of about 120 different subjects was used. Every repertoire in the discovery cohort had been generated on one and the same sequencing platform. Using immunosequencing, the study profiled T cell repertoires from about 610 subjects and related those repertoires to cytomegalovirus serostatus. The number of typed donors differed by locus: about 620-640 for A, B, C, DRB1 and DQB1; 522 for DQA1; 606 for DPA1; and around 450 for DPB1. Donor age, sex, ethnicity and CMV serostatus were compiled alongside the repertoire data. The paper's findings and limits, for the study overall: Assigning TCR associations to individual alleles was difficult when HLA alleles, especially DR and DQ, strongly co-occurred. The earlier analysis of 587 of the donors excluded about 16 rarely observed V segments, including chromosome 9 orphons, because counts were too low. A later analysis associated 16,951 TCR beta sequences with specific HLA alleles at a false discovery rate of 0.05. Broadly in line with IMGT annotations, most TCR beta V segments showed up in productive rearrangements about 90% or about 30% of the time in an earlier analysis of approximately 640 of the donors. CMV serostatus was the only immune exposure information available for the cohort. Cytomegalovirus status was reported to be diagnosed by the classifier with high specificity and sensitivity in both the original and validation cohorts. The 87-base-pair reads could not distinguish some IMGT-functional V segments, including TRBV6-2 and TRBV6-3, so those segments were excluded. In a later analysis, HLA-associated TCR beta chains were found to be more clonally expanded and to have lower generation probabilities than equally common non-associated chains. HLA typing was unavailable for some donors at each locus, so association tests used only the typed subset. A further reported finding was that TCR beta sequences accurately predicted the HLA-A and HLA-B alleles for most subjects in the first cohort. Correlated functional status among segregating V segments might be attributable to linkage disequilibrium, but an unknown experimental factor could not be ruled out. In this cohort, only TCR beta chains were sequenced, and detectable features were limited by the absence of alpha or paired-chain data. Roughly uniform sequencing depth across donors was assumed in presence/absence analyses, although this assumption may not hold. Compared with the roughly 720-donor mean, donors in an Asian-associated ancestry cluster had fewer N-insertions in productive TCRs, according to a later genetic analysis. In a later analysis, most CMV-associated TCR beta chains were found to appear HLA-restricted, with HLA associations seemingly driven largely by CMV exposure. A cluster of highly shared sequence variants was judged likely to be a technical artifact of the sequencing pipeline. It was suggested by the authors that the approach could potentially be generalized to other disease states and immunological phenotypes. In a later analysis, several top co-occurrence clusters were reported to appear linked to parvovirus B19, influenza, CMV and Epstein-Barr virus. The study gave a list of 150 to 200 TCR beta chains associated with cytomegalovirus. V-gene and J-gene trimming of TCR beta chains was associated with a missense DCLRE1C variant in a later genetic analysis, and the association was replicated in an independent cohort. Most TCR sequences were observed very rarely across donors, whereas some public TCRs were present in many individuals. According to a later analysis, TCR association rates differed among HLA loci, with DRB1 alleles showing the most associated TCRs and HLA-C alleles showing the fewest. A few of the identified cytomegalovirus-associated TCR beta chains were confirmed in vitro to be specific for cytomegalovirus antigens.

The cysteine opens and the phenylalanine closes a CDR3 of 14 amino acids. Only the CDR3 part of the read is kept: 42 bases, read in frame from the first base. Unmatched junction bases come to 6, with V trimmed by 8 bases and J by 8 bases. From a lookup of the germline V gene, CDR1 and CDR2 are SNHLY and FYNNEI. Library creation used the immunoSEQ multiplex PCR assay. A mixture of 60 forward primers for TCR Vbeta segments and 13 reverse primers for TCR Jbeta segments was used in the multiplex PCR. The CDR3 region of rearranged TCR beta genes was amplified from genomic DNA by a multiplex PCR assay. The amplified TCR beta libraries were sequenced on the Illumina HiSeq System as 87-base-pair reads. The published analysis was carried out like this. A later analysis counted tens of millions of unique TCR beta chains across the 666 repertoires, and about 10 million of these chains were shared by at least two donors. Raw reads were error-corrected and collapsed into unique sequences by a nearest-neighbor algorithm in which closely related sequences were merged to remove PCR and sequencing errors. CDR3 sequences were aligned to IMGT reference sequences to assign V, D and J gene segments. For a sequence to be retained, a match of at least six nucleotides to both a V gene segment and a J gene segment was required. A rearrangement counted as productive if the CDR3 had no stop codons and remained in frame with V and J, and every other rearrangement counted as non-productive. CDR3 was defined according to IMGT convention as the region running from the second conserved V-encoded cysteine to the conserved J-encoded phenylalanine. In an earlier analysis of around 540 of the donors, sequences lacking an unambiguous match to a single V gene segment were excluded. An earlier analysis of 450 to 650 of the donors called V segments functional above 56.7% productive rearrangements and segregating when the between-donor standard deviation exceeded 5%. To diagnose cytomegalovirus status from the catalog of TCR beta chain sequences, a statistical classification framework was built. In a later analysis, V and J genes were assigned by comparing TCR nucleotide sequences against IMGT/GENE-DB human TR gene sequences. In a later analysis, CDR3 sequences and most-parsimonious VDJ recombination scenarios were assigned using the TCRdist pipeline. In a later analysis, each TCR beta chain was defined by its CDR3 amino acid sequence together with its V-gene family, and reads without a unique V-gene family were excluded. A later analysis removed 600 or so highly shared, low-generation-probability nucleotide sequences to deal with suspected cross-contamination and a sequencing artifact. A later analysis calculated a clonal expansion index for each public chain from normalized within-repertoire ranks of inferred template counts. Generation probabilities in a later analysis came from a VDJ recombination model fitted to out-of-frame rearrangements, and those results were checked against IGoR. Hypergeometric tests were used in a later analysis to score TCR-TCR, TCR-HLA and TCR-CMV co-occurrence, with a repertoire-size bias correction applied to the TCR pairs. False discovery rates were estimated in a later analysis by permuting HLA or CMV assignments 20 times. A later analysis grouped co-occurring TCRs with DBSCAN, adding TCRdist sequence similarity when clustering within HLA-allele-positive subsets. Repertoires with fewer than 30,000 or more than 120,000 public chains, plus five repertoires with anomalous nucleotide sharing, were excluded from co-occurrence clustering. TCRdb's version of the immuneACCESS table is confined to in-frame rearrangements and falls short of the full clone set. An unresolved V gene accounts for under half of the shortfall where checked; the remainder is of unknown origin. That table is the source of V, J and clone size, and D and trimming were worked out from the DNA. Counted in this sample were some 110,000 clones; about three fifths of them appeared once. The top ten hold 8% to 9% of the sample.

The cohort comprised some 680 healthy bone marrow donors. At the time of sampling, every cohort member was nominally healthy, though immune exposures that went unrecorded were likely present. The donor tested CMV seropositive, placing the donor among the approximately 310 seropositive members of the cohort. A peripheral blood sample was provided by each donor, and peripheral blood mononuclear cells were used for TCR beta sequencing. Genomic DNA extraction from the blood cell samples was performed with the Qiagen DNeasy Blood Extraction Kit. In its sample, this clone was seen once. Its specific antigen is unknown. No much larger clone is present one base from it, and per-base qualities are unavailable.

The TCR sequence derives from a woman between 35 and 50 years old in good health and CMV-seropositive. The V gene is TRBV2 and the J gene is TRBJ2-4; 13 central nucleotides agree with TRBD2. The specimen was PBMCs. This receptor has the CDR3 CASGLAGAGYIQYF. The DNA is TGTGCCAGCGGACTAGCGGGAGCGGGGTACATTCAGTACTTC.